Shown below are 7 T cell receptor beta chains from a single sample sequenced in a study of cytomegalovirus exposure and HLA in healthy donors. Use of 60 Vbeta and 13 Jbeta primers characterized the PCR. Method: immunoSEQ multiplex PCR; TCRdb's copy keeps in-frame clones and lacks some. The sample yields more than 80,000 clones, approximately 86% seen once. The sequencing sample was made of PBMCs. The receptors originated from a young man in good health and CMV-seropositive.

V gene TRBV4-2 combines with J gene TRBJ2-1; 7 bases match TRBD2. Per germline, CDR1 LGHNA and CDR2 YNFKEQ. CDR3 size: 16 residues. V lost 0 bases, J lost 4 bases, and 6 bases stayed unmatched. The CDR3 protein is CASSQETSGVYNEQFF. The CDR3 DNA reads TGTGCCAGCAGCCAAGAAACCAGCGGGGTTTACAATGAGCAGTTCTTC.

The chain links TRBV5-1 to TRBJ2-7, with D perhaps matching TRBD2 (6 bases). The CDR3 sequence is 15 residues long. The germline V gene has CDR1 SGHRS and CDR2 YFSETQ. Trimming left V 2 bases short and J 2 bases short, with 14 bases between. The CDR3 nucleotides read TGCGCCAGCAGCTTCCTTTTTGGGGGGACCTACGAGCAGTACTTC. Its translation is CASSFLFGGTYEQYF.

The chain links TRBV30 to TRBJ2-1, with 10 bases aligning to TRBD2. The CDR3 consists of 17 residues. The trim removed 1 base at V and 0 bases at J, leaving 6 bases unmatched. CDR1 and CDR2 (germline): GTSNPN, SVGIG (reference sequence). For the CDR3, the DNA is TGTGCCTGGAGTGGCGGGACTAGCGCCGCCTCCTACAATGAGCAGTTCTTC. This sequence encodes CAWSGGTSAASYNEQFF. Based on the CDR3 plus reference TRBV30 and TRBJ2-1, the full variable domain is SQTIHQWPATLVQPVGSPLSLECTVEGTSNPNLYWYRQAAGRGLQLLFYSVGIGQISSEVPQNLSASRPQDRQFILSSKKLLLSDSGFYLCAWSGGTSAASYNEQFFGPGTRLTVL.

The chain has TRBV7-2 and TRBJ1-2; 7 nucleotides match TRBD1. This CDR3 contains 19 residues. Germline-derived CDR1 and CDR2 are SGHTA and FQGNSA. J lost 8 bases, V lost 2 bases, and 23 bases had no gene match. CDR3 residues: CASSLSRSRGLDLGTGYTF. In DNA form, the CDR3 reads TGTGCCAGCAGCTTAAGTAGGTCGAGGGGGCTCGATCTAGGTACCGGCTACACCTTC.

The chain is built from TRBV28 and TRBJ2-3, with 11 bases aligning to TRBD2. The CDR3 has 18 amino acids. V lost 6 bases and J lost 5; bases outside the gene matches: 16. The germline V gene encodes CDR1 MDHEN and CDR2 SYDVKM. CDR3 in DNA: TGTGCCAGCAGCGCCCCCCCTCTACTAGCGGGAGCACTAGATACGCAGTATTTT. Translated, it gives CASSAPPLLAGALDTQYF.

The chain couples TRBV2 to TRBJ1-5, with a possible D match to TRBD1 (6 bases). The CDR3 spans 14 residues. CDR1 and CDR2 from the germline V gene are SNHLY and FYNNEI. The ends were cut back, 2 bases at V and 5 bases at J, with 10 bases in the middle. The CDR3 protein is CASSEWTDDQPQHF. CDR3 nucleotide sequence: TGTGCCAGCAGTGAATGGACAGACGATCAGCCCCAGCATTTT.

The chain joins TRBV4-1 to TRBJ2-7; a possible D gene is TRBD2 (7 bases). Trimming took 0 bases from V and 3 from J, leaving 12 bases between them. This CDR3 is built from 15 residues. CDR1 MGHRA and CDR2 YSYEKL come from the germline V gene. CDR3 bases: TGCGCCAGCAGCCAAGAACAGCGGGACATCTACGAGCAGTACTTC. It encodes CASSQEQRDIYEQYF.